Sequencing of this T cell receptor beta chain was carried out in a study of OX40 agonist ivuxolimab in advanced cancers. At the level of the whole study: The costimulatory receptor OX40 (CD134) was targeted by ivuxolimab, a fully human IgG2 agonistic monoclonal antibody. The paper covers the monotherapy dose-escalation part of the phase I ivuxolimab trial, which included N ≈ 50 patients. Among the roughly 52 dose-escalation patients, around 19 had hepatocellular carcinoma, about 15 melanoma, 9 renal cell carcinoma and 9 head and neck cancer. A male proportion of roughly 80% and a mean age of about 60 years, ranging from 23 to 79, were recorded for the dose-escalation cohort. Partial responses were achieved by three dose-escalation patients, of whom one had hepatocellular carcinoma and two had cutaneous melanoma. Patients were allowed to have had prior anti-PD-1, anti-PD-L1 or anti-CTLA-4 therapy, and approximately 40% of the dose-escalation patients had previously received checkpoint inhibitors. Intravenous ivuxolimab was administered to patients every 2 weeks at six dose levels: 0.01, 0.1, 0.3, 1.5, 3 and 10 mg/kg. The point of sequencing TCRbeta in the periphery was to test whether ivuxolimab changed TCR sequence diversity and drove clonal T-cell expansion.

Study-wide findings and limitations: Partial responders in the 0.1-3.0 mg/kg groups had among the lowest normalized peripheral clonal expansion, especially among CD8+ T cells. The antigen specificity of the clonally expanded peripheral T cells was not determined. After ivuxolimab, CD8+ T cells had more expanded clones than CD4+ T cells on average. Low levels of normalized T-cell clonal expansion were also seen in some nonresponding patients. At doses from 0.1 to 3.0 mg/kg, clonal expansion was seen in both CD4+ and CD8+ blood T cells between baseline and week 6.

The CDR3 starts with the cysteine, ends with the phenylalanine, and has 13 residues. The retained sequence is limited to the CDR3, 39 bases, with the frame set at the first base. V gives up 5 bases and J gives up 0 bases, and the segment between their germline ends measures 7 bases. From a lookup of the germline V gene, CDR1 and CDR2 are MNHEY and SVGAGI. The trial excluded patients who had a history of autoimmune disease or were on systemic immunosuppression. In every dose cohort, peripheral blood was drawn for TCR sequencing at baseline, cycle 4 day 1, and cycle 7 day 1. The samples were drawn from a first-in-human, open-label, multicenter phase I dose-escalation trial of ivuxolimab. Adults with locally advanced or metastatic melanoma, renal cell, hepatocellular, or head and neck squamous cell carcinoma were enrolled in the trial. CD4+ and CD8+ T cells were sorted separately from peripheral blood before TCR sequencing.

As regards this clone: Its specific antigen is unknown. Base quality data are lacking; no much larger clone is found one base away.

To sequence the TCRbeta CDR3 region, genomic DNA was isolated from the sorted cells. The immunoSEQ Assay was used for sequencing of TCRbeta CDR3 regions. Drawn from immuneACCESS, this table holds only the in-frame rearrangements with V and J called that TCRdb kept. Clones are partly lost; checked studies trace under half to an unresolved V gene and leave the rest unexplained. For this sample the table gives nearly 65,000 clones, of which about 91% were detected only once. The top ten hold about 4% of the sample. The specimen was CD4+ or CD8+ T cells sorted from blood, collected in a trial of the OX40 agonist ivuxolimab. The receptor's source is an adult with an advanced solid tumor such as melanoma, head and neck, liver or kidney cancer. The receptor chain draws on TRBV6-5 and TRBJ1-1; the D gene cannot be named for sure. This receptor carries the CDR3 CASSRTVNTEAFF. The DNA sequence is given as TGTGCCAGCAGTCGCACAGTGAACACTGAAGCTTTCTTT.